Each of the 5 T cell receptor beta chains below was sequenced from the same sample in a study of T cell repertoires in cytomegalovirus infection. Antigens for these TCRs are unknown. TCRdb processed the reads anew with MiXCR; each CDR3 protein has one entry. The data hold about 57,000 distinct CDR3 sequences, with 20% to 25% observed a single time. The sequencing here drew on CD8+ T cells from cultured PBMCs, taken from culture after CMV antigen stimulation. These TCRs come from a human donor in good health (CMV status not recorded). Some clones in this sample may be carry-over from other donors' samples.

V gene TRBV5-6 combines with J gene TRBJ2-1; 8 nucleotides match TRBD2. The CDR3 has 14 residues. The V and J ends lost 6 bases and 3 bases, in that order; junction bases with no gene match: 5. The germline gives CDR1 SGHDT, CDR2 YYEEEE. CDR3 region: CASNPLADYNEQFF. CDR3 in DNA: TGTGCCAGCAACCCACTAGCGGACTACAATGAGCAGTTCTTC.

This chain's CDR3 is CASSHDRGFIETQYF. DNA for the CDR3: TGTGCCAGCAGCCATGACAGGGGGTTCATAGAGACCCAGTACTTC. The chain links TRBV28 to TRBJ2-5; TRBD1 matches at 9 bases. J was trimmed by 4 bases and V by 6 bases; bases with no gene match: 9. This CDR3 is built from 15 residues. CDR1 and CDR2 from the germline V gene are MDHEN and SYDVKM.

V is TRBV4-3 and J is TRBJ2-7, with D perhaps TRBD2 (6 bases). V was pared by 3 bases and J by 0 bases, with 15 bases between. Germline-derived CDR1 and CDR2 are LGHNA and YSLEER. CDR3 size: 16 residues. The CDR3 loop reads CASSHSWGDPSYEQYF. CDR3 bases: TGCGCCAGCAGCCATTCCTGGGGGGATCCCTCCTACGAGCAGTACTTC.

The chain recombines TRBV29-1 with TRBJ1-2, with D possibly being TRBD1 (5 bases). Germline-derived CDR1 and CDR2 are SQVTM and ANQGSEA. This CDR3 region has 15 residues. Trimming pared 1 base from V and 0 bases from J, leaving 12 bases between. The CDR3 reads CSVEGSQGANYGYTF. The CDR3 DNA is TGCAGCGTTGAAGGGTCCCAGGGAGCTAACTATGGCTACACCTTC.

This clonotype appeared a few times. V usage is TRBV9 and J usage is TRBJ2-3, with D hard to call. Germline CDR1 is SGDLS and CDR2 is YYNGEE. The CDR3 contains 15 residues. The V end lost 4 bases, the J end lost 2 bases, and 14 bases lay between the germline ends. The CDR3 DNA is TGTGCCAGCAGCATTTTTAGCCGTAACACAGATACGCAGTATTTT. Translating gives CASSIFSRNTDTQYF.